This T cell receptor (beta chain) was identified in a study of CD8+CD57+ T cells in acquired aplastic anemia. Overall study: The sorted CD4+ and CD8+ cells yielded an average approximately 3.2 ug of DNA.

Sequencing was done on patients that had shown CD8+CD57+ cell expansion by flow cytometry. Patients uniformly had severe acquired aplastic anemia. Profiling that covered TCR beta VDJ and CDR3 relied on genomic DNA as its template. TCRdb reprocessed the reads with MiXCR, giving one entry per CDR3 protein. This table has about 270,000 distinct CDR3 sequences, less than 85% appearing once. Trimming at V came to 4 bases and at J to 2 bases, leaving 9 bases not matched to a gene. The CDR3 totals 18 residues. CDR1 MGHDK and CDR2 SYGVNS come from the germline V gene. Study-level findings and limits: Researchers report that about 29 CD8+ CDR3 sequences appeared in both patients and controls. Controls did not differ significantly from patients in CD8+ Simpson's diversity.

Only one count was recorded for this clonotype. Its cognate antigen is unknown. Sequenced sample: sorted CD4+, CD8+, or CD8+CD57+ T cells (not recorded which) from PBMCs. The V and J genes are TRBV25-1 and TRBJ2-6, with 9 positions matching TRBD2. This clonotype originated in a human donor with aplastic anemia. The CDR3, as DNA: TGTGCCAGCAGTGCACGCGGGAGGGCAACCGCTGGGGCCAACGTCCTGACTTTC. Protein product: CASSARGRATAGANVLTF.